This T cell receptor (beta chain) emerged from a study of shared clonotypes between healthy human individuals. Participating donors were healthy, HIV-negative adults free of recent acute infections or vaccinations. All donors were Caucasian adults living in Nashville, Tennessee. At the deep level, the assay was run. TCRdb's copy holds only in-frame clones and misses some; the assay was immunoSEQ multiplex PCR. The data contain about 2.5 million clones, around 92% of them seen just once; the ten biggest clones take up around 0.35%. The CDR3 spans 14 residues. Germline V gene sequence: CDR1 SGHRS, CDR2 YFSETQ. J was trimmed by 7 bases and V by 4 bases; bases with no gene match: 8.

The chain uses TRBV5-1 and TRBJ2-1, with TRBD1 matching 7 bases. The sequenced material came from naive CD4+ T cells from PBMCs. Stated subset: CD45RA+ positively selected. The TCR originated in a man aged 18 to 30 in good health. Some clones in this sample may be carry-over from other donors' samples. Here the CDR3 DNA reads TGCGCCAGCAGCGGGGGACAGTCGTGGAATGAGCAGTTCTTC. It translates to CASSGGQSWNEQFF.